This T cell receptor (beta chain) originates from a study of memory B cells and T cells in multiple sclerosis (dated by TCRdb to 2017 to 2018). For context, the study as a whole: The study compared TCR beta repertoires of autoproliferating peripheral T cells with brain lesion-infiltrating T cells in multiple sclerosis patients. TCR sequencing involved a couple of multiple sclerosis patients from whom brain lesions at autopsy or brain-infiltrating cells from biopsy were available. What the research found in general, with its limitations: Because clone-set sizes differed between compartments, counts of shared clonotypes were influenced and normalization was required.

The immunoSEQ Platform was used to amplify TCRbeta CDR3 regions from extracted genomic DNA. The immunoSEQ assay used multiplex PCR together with high-throughput sequencing and a bioinformatics pipeline from the vendor. As for the authors' bioinformatics: After discarding non-productive sequences and any CDR3s under 4 amino acids in length, clonotype frequencies were recalculated for each sample. In immunoSEQ Analyzer 2.0, shared clonotypes were identified as those with identical CDR3 amino acid, V gene and J gene sequences. Repertoire overlap was normalized by dividing shared clonotype counts by the product of both clone-set sizes, with the result scaled by 1000 into arbitrary units. TCRdb retrieved this table from immuneACCESS and kept in-frame rearrangements only. Not all clones are present; in checked studies, unresolved V genes account for under half, and no reason is known for the remainder. V, J and clone size derive from that table, while D and trimming were established from the DNA sequence. For this sample the table gives about 14,000 clones, of which 60% to 80% were detected only once. Roughly 2.3% of the sample is held by the ten biggest clonotypes.

Details on this clone: Its antigen has not been determined. No much larger clone exists at a distance of one base, and base qualities are not known.

Before use, PBMCs were isolated by Ficoll density gradient centrifugation and cryopreserved. What was sequenced was memory (CD45RO+) CD4+ T cells from blood. The sample's cell subset or site, from its label and the paper: CD45RO+ memory T cells sorted from peripheral blood. This clonotype was obtained from a human donor with multiple sclerosis.

The nucleotides read TGTGCCAGCAGCTTAACGGACAGGGGAAAGGGCTACACCTTC. Translated, this is CASSLTDRGKGYTF. The chain is encoded by TRBV7-9 joined to TRBJ1-2, with 9 junctional bases fitting TRBD1. CDR1 is given as SEHNR and CDR2 as FQNEAQ, both from the germline V gene (reference sequence). Trimmed from V: 2 bases; trimmed from J: 8 bases; junction bases lacking a gene match: 6. From the cysteine through the phenylalanine, the CDR3 covers 14 amino acids. The sequence is cut down to CDR3 DNA, 42 bases in frame from base 1.